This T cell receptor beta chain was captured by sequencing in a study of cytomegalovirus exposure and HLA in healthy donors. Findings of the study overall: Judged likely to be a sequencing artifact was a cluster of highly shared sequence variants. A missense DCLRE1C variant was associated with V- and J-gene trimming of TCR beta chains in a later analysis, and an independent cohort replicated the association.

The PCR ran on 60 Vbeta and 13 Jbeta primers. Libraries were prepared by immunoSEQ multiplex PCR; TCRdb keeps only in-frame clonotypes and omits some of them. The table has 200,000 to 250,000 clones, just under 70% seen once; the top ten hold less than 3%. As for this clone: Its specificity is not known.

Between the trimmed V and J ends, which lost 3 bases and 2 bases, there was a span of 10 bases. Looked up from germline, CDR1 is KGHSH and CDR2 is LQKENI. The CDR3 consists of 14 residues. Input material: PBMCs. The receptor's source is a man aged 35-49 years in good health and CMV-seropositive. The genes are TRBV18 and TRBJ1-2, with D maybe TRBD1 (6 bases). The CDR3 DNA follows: TGTGCCAGCTCACCGGGGGACACGAACTATGGCTACACCTTC. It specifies CASSPGDTNYGYTF.